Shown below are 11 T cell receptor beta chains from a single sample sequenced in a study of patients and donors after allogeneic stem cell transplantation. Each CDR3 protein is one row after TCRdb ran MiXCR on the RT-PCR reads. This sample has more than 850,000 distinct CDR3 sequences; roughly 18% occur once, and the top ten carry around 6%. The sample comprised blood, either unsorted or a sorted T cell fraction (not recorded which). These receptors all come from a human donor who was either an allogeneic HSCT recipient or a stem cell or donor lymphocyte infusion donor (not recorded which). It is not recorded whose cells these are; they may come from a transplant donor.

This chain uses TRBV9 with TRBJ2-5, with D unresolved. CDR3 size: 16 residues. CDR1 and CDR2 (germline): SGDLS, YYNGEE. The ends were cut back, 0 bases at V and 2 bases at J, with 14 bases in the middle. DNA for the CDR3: TGTGCCAGCAGCGTAGGTCTTGGAACAATTCAAGAGACCCAGTACTTC. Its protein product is CASSVGLGTIQETQYF.

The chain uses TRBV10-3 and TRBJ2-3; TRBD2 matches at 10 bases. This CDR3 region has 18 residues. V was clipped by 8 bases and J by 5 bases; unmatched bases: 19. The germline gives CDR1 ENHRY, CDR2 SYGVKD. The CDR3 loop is CAIAAAEFSGGYLDTQYF. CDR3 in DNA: TGTGCCATCGCTGCCGCCGAGTTTAGCGGGGGGTACTTAGATACGCAGTATTTT.

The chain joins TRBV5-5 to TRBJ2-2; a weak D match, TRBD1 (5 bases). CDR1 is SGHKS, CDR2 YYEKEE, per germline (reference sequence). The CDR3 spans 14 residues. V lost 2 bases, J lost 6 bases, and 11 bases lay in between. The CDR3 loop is CASSFHRSAGELFF. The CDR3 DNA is TGTGCCAGCAGCTTTCACAGGTCAGCCGGGGAGCTGTTTTTT.

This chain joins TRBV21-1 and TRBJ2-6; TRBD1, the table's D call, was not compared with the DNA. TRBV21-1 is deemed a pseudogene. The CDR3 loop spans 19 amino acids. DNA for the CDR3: TGTGCCAGCAGCCTGGGTCGGGTACTCTCGCCCCCTGGGGCCAACGTCCTGACTTTC. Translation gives CASSLGRVLSPPGANVLTF.

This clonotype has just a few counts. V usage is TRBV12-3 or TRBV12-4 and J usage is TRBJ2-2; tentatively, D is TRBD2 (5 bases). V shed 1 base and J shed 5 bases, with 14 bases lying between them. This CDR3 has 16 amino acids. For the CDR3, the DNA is TGTGCCAGCAGTTTAGTTTCCCCGGGAATGACCGGGGAGCTGTTTTTT. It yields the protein CASSLVSPGMTGELFF.

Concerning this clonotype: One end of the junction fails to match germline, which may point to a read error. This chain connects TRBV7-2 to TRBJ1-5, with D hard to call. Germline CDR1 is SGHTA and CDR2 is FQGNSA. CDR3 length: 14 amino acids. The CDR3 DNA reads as TGTGCCAGCAACTTAGCGGCCCGGGATCAGCCCCAGCATTTT. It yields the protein CASNLAARDQPQHF.

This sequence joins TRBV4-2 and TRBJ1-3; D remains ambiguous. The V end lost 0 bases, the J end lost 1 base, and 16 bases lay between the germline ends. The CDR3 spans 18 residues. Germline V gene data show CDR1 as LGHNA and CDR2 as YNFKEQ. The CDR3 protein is CASSQEGIGIGSGNTIYF. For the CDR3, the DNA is TGTGCCAGCAGCCAAGAGGGGATTGGGATCGGATCTGGAAACACCATATATTTT.

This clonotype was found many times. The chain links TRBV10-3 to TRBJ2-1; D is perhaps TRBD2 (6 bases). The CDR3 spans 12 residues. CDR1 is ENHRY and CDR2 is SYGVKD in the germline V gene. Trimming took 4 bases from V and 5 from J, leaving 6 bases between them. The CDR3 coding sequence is TGTGCCATCAGTGGGGGGGACAATGAGCAGTTCTTC. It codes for CAISGGDNEQFF.

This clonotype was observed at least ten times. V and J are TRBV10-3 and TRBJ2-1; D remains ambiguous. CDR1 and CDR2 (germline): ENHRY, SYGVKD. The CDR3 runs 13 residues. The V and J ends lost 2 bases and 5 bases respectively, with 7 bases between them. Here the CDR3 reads CAISETPNNEQFF. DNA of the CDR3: TGTGCCATCAGTGAGACCCCTAACAATGAGCAGTTCTTC.

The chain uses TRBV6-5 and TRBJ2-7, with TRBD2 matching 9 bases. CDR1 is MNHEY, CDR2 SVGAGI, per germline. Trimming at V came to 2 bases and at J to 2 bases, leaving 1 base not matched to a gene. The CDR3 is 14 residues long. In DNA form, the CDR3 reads TGTGCCAGCAGTTACCTAGCGGGAACCTACGAGCAGTACTTC. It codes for CASSYLAGTYEQYF.

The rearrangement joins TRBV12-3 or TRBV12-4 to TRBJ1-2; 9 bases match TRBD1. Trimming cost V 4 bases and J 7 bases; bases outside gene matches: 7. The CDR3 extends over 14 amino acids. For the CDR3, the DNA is TGTGCCAGCAGTTATGACAGGGGGATCGGTGGCTACACCTTC. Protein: CASSYDRGIGGYTF.